Sequencing of this TCR beta chain was carried out in a study of tumor-infiltrating lymphocytes in oesophageal squamous cell carcinoma (dated by TCRdb to the mid-2010s). Library preparation employed PCR. Sequencing was carried out with an Illumina HiSeq 2000. TCRdb reanalyzed the raw reads on its own, using fastp at Q25 for trimming and MiXCR for clone calling, and kept in-frame beta chains. For every CDR3 protein sequence, its rows merge into one entry that carries the most common genes and DNA. Recorded for this sample are about 19,000 distinct CDR3 sequences; over 40% of them occurred a single time. Approximately 10% of the sample lies in the top ten. This clonotype has a handful of counts. What antigen it recognizes has not been identified. The record has no base qualities; no much larger clone is one base away. What was sequenced was normal esophageal tissue next to the tumor. The TCR originated in a male donor with esophageal squamous cell carcinoma.

Here the CDR3 is given as CASSQVPGGPTGELFF. The nucleotide sequence is given as TGTGCCAGCAGCCAAGTTCCGGGAGGCCCCACCGGGGAGCTGTTTTTT. The chain was built from TRBV14 and TRBJ2-2; TRBD2 aligns with 7 central bases. V loses 1 base at its end and J loses 4 bases; junction bases beyond the gene matches: 6. As encoded in the germline V gene, CDR1 is SGHDN while CDR2 is FVKESK. The CDR3 starts with the cysteine, ends with the phenylalanine, and has 16 residues. Only the CDR3 part of the read is kept: 48 bases, read in frame from the first base.